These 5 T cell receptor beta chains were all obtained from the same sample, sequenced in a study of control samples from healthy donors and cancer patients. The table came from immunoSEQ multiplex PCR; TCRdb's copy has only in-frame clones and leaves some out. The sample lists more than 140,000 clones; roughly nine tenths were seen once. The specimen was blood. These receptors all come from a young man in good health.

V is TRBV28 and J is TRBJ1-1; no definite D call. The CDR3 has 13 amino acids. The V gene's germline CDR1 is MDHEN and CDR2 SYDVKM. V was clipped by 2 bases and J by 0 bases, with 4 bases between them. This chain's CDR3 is CASSLGVNTEAFF. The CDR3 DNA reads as TGTGCCAGCAGTTTAGGAGTGAACACTGAAGCTTTCTTT.

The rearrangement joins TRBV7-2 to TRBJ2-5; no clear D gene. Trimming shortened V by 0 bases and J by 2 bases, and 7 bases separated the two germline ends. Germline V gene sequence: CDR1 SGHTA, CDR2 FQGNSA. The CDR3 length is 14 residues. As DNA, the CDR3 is TGTGCCAGCAGCTTAGCTTGGCAGCAAGAGACCCAGTACTTC. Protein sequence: CASSLAWQQETQYF.

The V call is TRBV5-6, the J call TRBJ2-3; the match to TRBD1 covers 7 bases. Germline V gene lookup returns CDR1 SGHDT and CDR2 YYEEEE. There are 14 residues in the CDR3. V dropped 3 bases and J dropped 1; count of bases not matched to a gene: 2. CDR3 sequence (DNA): TGTGCCAGCAGCTCAGGGACAGGCACAGATACGCAGTATTTT. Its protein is CASSSGTGTDTQYF.

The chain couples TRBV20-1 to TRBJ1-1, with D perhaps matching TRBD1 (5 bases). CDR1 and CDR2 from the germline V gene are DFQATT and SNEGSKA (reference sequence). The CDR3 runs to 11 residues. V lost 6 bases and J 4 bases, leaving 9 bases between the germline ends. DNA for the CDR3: TGCAGTGCCCAGAGGGGCACTGAAGCTTTCTTT. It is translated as CSAQRGTEAFF.

CDR3 protein: CASSRWGQGFDEQYF. In nucleotides, the CDR3 is TGTGCCAGCAGCCGCTGGGGACAGGGGTTCGACGAGCAGTACTTC. The chain links TRBV14 to TRBJ2-7; 10 bases are shared with TRBD1. V lost 4 bases to trimming and J lost 5 bases; unmatched junction nucleotides: 8. The CDR3 spans 15 residues. Germline V gene sequence: CDR1 SGHDN, CDR2 FVKESK. Complete variable domain (other parts from reference TRBV14 and TRBJ2-7): EAGVTQFPSHSVIEKGQTVTLRCDPISGHDNLYWYRRVMGKEIKFLLHFVKESKQDESGMPNNRFLAERTGGTYSTLKVQPAELEDSGVYFCASSRWGQGFDEQYFGPGTRLTVT.